This is a list of T cell receptor beta chains from one sample in a study of cytomegalovirus exposure and HLA in healthy donors. Sequenced by immunoSEQ multiplex PCR; TCRdb stores in-frame clones only, minus some. The data hold 150,000 to 200,000 clones, with 70% to 80% observed a single time. Sequencing was done on a sample of PBMCs. The source of these receptors is a woman in her twenties or thirties in good health and CMV-seropositive. CDR3s include the opening cysteine and the closing phenylalanine or tryptophan. Fields, in order: clone size, V gene, D gene, J gene, CDR3 protein, CDR3 DNA. A D gene is named only where the DNA matches it firmly. Size is omitted from some rows. Given values are once, few, many or a class for expanded clones.

size: once; V: TRBV27; D: .; J: TRBJ2-7; CDR3: CASSPDSSYEQYF; DNA: TGTGCCAGCAGTCCCGACAGCTCCTACGAGCAGTACTTC
size: few; V: TRBV4-1; D: .; J: TRBJ1-5; CDR3: CASSQDGSLADQPQHF; DNA: TGCGCCAGCAGCCAAGACGGGTCCCTAGCCGATCAGCCCCAGCATTTT
size: .; V: TRBV29-1; D: .; J: TRBJ1-1; CDR3: CSVGRVTEAFF; DNA: TGCAGCGTTGGGCGGGTCACTGAAGCTTTCTTT
size: .; V: TRBV27; D: .; J: TRBJ1-1; CDR3: CASSLLAGNTEAFF; DNA: TGTGCCAGCAGTTTATTGGCGGGGAACACTGAAGCTTTCTTT
size: .; V: TRBV7-2; D: .; J: TRBJ2-3; CDR3: CASSLRSARGYTDTQYF; DNA: TGTGCCAGCAGCTTAAGGTCCGCACGCGGGTACACAGATACGCAGTATTTT
size: .; V: TRBV9; D: .; J: TRBJ2-2; CDR3: CASSVHRVSNTGELFF; DNA: TGTGCCAGCAGCGTACACAGGGTTTCGAACACCGGGGAGCTGTTTTTT
size: .; V: TRBV7-9; D: .; J: TRBJ2-1; CDR3: CASSETVNEQFF; DNA: TGTGCCAGCAGCGAAACAGTGAATGAGCAGTTCTTC
size: .; V: TRBV28; D: TRBD1; J: TRBJ1-1; CDR3: CASSFVQGAGFDTEAFF; DNA: TGTGCCAGCAGTTTTGTACAGGGGGCTGGTTTCGACACTGAAGCTTTCTTT
size: .; V: TRBV19; D: .; J: TRBJ1-1; CDR3: CASSLGGAWAEAFF; DNA: TGTGCCAGTAGTCTTGGGGGGGCGTGGGCTGAAGCTTTCTTT
size: .; V: TRBV5-1; D: TRBD2; J: TRBJ2-3; CDR3: CASSLGGGGTDTQYF; DNA: TGCGCCAGCAGCTTGGGCGGGGGTGGCACAGATACGCAGTATTTT
size: .; V: TRBV7-2; D: .; J: TRBJ2-7; CDR3: CASSSLYEQYF; DNA: TGTGCCAGCAGCTCCCTCTACGAGCAGTACTTC
size: .; V: TRBV29-1; D: TRBD2; J: TRBJ2-3; CDR3: CSASGRATDTQYF; DNA: TGCAGCGCTAGCGGGAGGGCCACAGATACGCAGTATTTT
size: .; V: TRBV27; D: .; J: TRBJ2-7; CDR3: CASSPDPRHYEQYF; DNA: TGTGCCAGCAGTCCCGACCCCCGGCACTACGAGCAGTACTTC
size: .; V: TRBV28; D: TRBD1; J: TRBJ1-5; CDR3: CASSLSVGTGRNQPQHF; DNA: TGTGCCAGCAGTTTAAGTGTGGGGACAGGGAGAAATCAGCCCCAGCATTTT
size: .; V: TRBV29-1; D: TRBD1; J: TRBJ1-5; CDR3: CSVGTGSNQPQHF; DNA: TGCAGCGTTGGGACAGGGAGCAATCAGCCCCAGCATTTT
size: .; V: TRBV4-1; D: .; J: TRBJ1-1; CDR3: CASSYRSHEAFF; DNA: TGCGCCAGCAGCTATCGGAGCCATGAAGCTTTCTTT
size: .; V: TRBV7-6; D: .; J: TRBJ1-1; CDR3: CASSLSTGLNTEAFF; DNA: TGTGCCAGCAGCTTATCTACAGGGTTGAACACTGAAGCTTTCTTT
size: few; V: TRBV2; D: TRBD1; J: TRBJ1-4; CDR3: CASRQGGTANEKLFF; DNA: TGTGCCAGCAGGCAGGGGGGTACGGCTAATGAAAAACTGTTTTTT
size: .; V: TRBV10-3; D: .; J: TRBJ2-2; CDR3: CAISPGINTGELFF; DNA: TGTGCCATCAGCCCGGGAATAAACACCGGGGAGCTGTTTTTT
size: .; V: TRBV4-3; D: TRBD2; J: TRBJ2-1; CDR3: CASSPGTSGLDNEQFF; DNA: TGCGCCAGCAGCCCAGGGACTAGCGGGCTCGACAATGAGCAGTTCTTC
size: .; V: TRBV2; D: .; J: TRBJ1-4; CDR3: CASSDRTGWVEKLFF; DNA: TGTGCCAGCAGTGATAGAACAGGTTGGGTCGAAAAACTGTTTTTT
size: .; V: TRBV7-9; D: TRBD1; J: TRBJ2-3; CDR3: CASCRGGTGGSDTQYF; DNA: TGTGCCAGCTGCCGGGGTGGGACAGGGGGATCAGATACGCAGTATTTT
size: .; V: TRBV28; D: .; J: TRBJ1-2; CDR3: CASSLGGQNYGYTF; DNA: TGTGCCAGCAGTTTAGGTGGGCAGAACTATGGCTACACCTTC
size: .; V: TRBV11-2; D: TRBD1; J: TRBJ2-3; CDR3: CASSLDTGGVDTQYF; DNA: TGTGCCAGCAGCTTAGACACAGGGGGCGTAGATACGCAGTATTTT
size: .; V: TRBV7-2; D: .; J: TRBJ2-3; CDR3: CASKSGADTQYF; DNA: TGTGCCAGCAAGTCCGGGGCAGATACGCAGTATTTT
size: .; V: TRBV27; D: .; J: TRBJ1-4; CDR3: CASSLLQGPPGEKLFF; DNA: TGTGCCAGCAGTTTACTGCAGGGGCCGCCGGGCGAAAAACTGTTTTTT
size: once; V: TRBV5-4; D: TRBD1; J: TRBJ1-1; CDR3: CASSYWTGAEAFF; DNA: TGTGCCAGCAGCTACTGGACAGGGGCTGAAGCTTTCTTT
size: many; V: TRBV7-8; D: TRBD1; J: TRBJ2-7; CDR3: CASSFDRVSSYEQYF; DNA: TGTGCCAGCAGCTTCGACAGGGTTTCCTCCTACGAGCAGTACTTC
size: .; V: TRBV5-4; D: .; J: TRBJ1-1; CDR3: CASSIINTEAFF; DNA: TGTGCCAGCAGCATTATAAACACTGAAGCTTTCTTT
size: .; V: TRBV2; D: .; J: TRBJ1-1; CDR3: CASRVHEAFF; DNA: TGTGCCAGCAGGGTACATGAAGCTTTCTTT
size: .; V: TRBV2; D: .; J: TRBJ2-7; CDR3: CASSVDYSYEQYF; DNA: TGTGCCAGCAGTGTAGACTACTCCTACGAGCAGTACTTC
size: .; V: TRBV4-1; D: .; J: TRBJ2-7; CDR3: CASSQEGPSLAYEQYF; DNA: TGCGCCAGCAGCCAAGAAGGGCCTAGCCTGGCCTACGAGCAGTACTTC
size: .; V: TRBV4-3; D: .; J: TRBJ1-5; CDR3: CASSQDPTTRASNQPQHF; DNA: TGCGCCAGCAGCCAAGATCCCACTACTAGGGCTAGCAATCAGCCCCAGCATTTT